The rows below give T cell receptor delta chains drawn from one sample of a study of gamma-delta chains in newborns, infants, children. With CATT, TCRdb re-called clones from the reads. The profile shows roughly 4,000 delta-chain clones, about 40% of them singletons. The source material was blood, sampled at week 6. These receptors were obtained from a child who was a newborn, infant or young child, either healthy, febrile or measles-vaccinated (not recorded which). CDR3s include the opening cysteine and the closing phenylalanine or tryptophan. Fields, in order: V gene, J gene, CDR3 protein.

V: TRDV1; J: TRDJ2; CDR3: CALGEWRFLRTLGDSLTAQLFF
V: TRDV2; J: TRDJ3; CDR3: CACDQAFLKLGVMAWDTRQMFF
V: TRDV1; J: TRDJ2; CDR3: CALGESPTSVIWGSYSAQLFF
V: TRDV2; J: TRDJ3; CDR3: CACDTWGSSSWDTRQMFF
V: TRDV2; J: TRDJ1; CDR3: CACDPLLGDTLEVSDKLIF
V: TRDV2; J: TRDJ1; CDR3: CACDTDSPVSFTDKLIF
V: TRDV2; J: TRDJ3; CDR3: CACDTVLGDSWDTRQMFF
V: TRDV3; J: TRDJ1; CDR3: CAFSPVGSPKLIF
V: TRDV2; J: TRDJ1; CDR3: CACDTLLEYTDKLIF
V: TRDV3; J: TRDJ1; CDR3: CACSDPAYTDKLIF
V: TRDV2; J: TRDJ3; CDR3: CACDTPVLGDKSRSWDTRQMFF
V: TRDV1; J: TRDJ1; CDR3: CALGECSYVGVGDTSNTDKLIF
V: TRDV1; J: TRDJ1; CDR3: CALGGGVTEADKLIF
V: TRAV29/DV5; J: TRDJ1; CDR3: CAARLLGAHTDKLIF
V: TRDV2; J: TRDJ3; CDR3: CACDTPVDTRSWDTRQMFF
V: TRDV1; J: TRDJ1; CDR3: CALGTPVPLLGDTDKLIF
V: TRDV1; J: TRDJ1; CDR3: CALGDVPLFPPGRDPSKLIF
V: TRDV1; J: TRDJ1; CDR3: CALNVDLLPGGYAADKLIF
V: TRDV2; J: TRDJ3; CDR3: CACGTWGTFSWDTRQMFF
V: TRDV2; J: TRDJ2; CDR3: CACDTLGGTLTAQLFF
V: TRDV2; J: TRDJ3; CDR3: CACDTLLGDTSWDTRQMFF
V: TRAV29/DV5; J: TRDJ1; CDR3: CAASARLTTGGPDTDKLIF
V: TRDV2; J: TRDJ1; CDR3: CACDTGRDTRTDKLIF
V: TRDV1; J: TRDJ1; CDR3: CALGERERRKLTGGYVSDKLIF
V: TRDV1; J: TRDJ1; CDR3: CALGELGRDLDTDKLIF
V: TRDV2; J: TRDJ1; CDR3: CACDSIAGPNGLGVSETDKLIF